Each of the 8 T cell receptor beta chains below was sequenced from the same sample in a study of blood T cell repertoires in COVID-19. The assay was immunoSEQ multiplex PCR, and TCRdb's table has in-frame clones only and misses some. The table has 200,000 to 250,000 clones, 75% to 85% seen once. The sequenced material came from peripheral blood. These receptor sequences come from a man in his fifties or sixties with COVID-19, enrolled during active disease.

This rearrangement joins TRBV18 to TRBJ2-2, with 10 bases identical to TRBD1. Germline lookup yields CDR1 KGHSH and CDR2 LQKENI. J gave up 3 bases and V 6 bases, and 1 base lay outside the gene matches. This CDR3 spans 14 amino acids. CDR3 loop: CASSGTGDTGELFF. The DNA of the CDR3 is TGTGCCAGCTCGGGGACAGGGGACACCGGGGAGCTGTTTTTT.

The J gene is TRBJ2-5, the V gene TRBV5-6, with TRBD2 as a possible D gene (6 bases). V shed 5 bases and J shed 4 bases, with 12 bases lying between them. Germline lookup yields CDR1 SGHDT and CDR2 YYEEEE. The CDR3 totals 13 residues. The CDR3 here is CASRQGGVETQYF. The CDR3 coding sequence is TGTGCCAGCAGGCAGGGAGGTGTAGAGACCCAGTACTTC.

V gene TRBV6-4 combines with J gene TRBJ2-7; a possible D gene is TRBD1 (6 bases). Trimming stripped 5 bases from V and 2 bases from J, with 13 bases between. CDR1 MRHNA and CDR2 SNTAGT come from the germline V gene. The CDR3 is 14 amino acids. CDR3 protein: CASSYRARTYEQYF. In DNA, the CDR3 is TGTGCCAGCAGTTACAGGGCAAGAACCTACGAGCAGTACTTC.

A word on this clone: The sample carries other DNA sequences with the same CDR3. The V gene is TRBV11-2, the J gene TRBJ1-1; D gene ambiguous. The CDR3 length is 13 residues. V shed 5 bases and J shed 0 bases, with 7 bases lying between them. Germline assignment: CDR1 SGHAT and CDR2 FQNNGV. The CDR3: CASSPHMNTEAFF. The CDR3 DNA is TGTGCCAGCAGCCCACACATGAACACTGAAGCTTTCTTT. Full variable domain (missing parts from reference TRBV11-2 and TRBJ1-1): EAGVAQSPRYKIIEKRQSVAFWCNPISGHATLYWYQQILGQGPKLLIQFQNNGVVDDSQLPKDRFSAERLKGVDSTLKIQPAKLEDSAVYLCASSPHMNTEAFFGQGTRLTVV.

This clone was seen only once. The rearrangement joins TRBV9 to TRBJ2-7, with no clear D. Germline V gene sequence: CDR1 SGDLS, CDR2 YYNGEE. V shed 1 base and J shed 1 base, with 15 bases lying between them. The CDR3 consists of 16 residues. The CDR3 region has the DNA TGTGCCAGCAGCGTACCCTATGTTTGCGTATCCTACGAGCAGTACTTC. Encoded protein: CASSVPYVCVSYEQYF.

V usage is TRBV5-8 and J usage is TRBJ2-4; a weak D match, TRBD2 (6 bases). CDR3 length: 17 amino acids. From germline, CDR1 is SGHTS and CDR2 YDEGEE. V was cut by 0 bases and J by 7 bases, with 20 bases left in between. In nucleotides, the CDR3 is TGTGCCAGCAGCTTGGATGTAGCGGCCTTCGGAGGGAACATTCAGTACTTC. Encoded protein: CASSLDVAAFGGNIQYF.

DNA for the CDR3: TGTGCCTGGAGAGCGACAGGGAGAGGTGAAGCTTTCTTT. This translates into CAWRATGRGEAFF. The rearrangement uses TRBV30 and TRBJ1-1; 7 bases match TRBD1. The junction had 8 bases not matched to a gene; V was cut back by 3 bases and J by 7 bases. The CDR3 runs to 13 residues. The germline V gene has CDR1 GTSNPN and CDR2 SVGIG (reference sequence).

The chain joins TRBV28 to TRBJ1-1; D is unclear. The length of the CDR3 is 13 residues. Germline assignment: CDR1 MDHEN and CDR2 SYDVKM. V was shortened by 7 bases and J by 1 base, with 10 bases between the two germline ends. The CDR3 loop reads CASKSTENTEAFF. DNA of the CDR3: TGTGCCAGCAAATCAACAGAGAACACTGAAGCTTTCTTT.